Following are 22 T cell receptor beta chains from one sample sequenced in a study of cytomegalovirus exposure and HLA in healthy donors. A multiplex PCR was run with 60 Vbeta primers and 13 Jbeta primers. This table comes from immunoSEQ multiplex PCR, and its TCRdb copy is limited to in-frame clones, with some not included. Seen here are 150,000 to 160,000 clones, over 70% observed once, and the top ten hold around 13%. Material: PBMCs. The receptor set was obtained from a man aged 25 to 45 in good health and CMV-seropositive.

This chain joins TRBV11-2 and TRBJ2-7; 12 bases are a match to TRBD1. V was pared by 3 bases and J by 2 bases, with 2 bases of the junction left unmatched. The CDR3 has 15 residues. The germline CDR1 and CDR2 sequences are SGHAT and FQNNGV. The CDR3 protein is CASSLGDRGPYEQYF. The CDR3, as DNA: TGTGCCAGCAGCTTGGGGGACAGGGGGCCCTACGAGCAGTACTTC.

The chain links TRBV19 to TRBJ1-5; D possibly corresponds to TRBD1 (6 bases). This CDR3 has 13 residues. The germline CDR1 and CDR2 sequences are LNHDA and SQIVND (reference sequence). Trimming left V 7 bases short and J 3 bases short, with 10 bases between. Here the CDR3 reads CASTKGVNQPQHF. CDR3 DNA sequence: TGTGCCAGTACTAAGGGGGTCAATCAGCCCCAGCATTTT.

The rearrangement links TRBV18 to TRBJ2-1; 7 bases align to TRBD1. CDR3 size: 17 residues. V dropped 2 bases and J dropped 4; count of bases not matched to a gene: 11. The germline V gene encodes CDR1 KGHSH and CDR2 LQKENI. CDR3 region: CASSPYSGTDSYNEQFF. The CDR3 DNA sequence: TGTGCCAGCTCACCATACTCCGGGACAGACTCATACAATGAGCAGTTCTTC.

This clone showed up just a few times. The chain links TRBV5-4 to TRBJ2-1; a possible D gene is TRBD2 (7 bases). The CDR3 is made up of 14 amino acids. Germline-derived CDR1 and CDR2 are SGHNT and YYREEE (reference sequence). Trimming left V 4 bases short and J 8 bases short, with 16 bases between. CDR3 nucleotides: TGTGCCAGCAGCCAAACCGGGGGGCCGGATGAGCAGTTCTTC. It codes for CASSQTGGPDEQFF.

The chain links TRBV28 to TRBJ2-7, with 10 bases fitting TRBD1. Trimming at V came to 3 bases and at J to 3 bases, leaving 14 bases not matched to a gene. The length of the CDR3 is 18 residues. Germline V CDR1 and CDR2: MDHEN, SYDVKM. As DNA, the CDR3 is TGTGCCAGCAGTTTGGCGGGACAGGGGCCCCTATCCTTCTACGAGCAGTACTTC. Its protein product is CASSLAGQGPLSFYEQYF.

For this clone: Other DNA sequences in the same sample also yield this CDR3. J is TRBJ2-1 and V is TRBV13; 9 bases are a match to TRBD1. The J segment lost 0 bases and the V segment lost 5 bases, leaving 2 bases of the junction unmatched. Germline-derived CDR1 and CDR2 are PRHDT and FYEKMQ (reference sequence). The CDR3 length is 15 residues. The CDR3 DNA follows: TGTGCCAGCAGCCCACAGGGGGCCTCCTACAATGAGCAGTTCTTC. Amino acids: CASSPQGASYNEQFF.

The chain joins TRBV11-2 to TRBJ2-3; 14 nucleotides line up with TRBD2. The V gene's germline CDR1 is SGHAT and CDR2 FQNNGV. V shed 6 bases, J shed 3 bases, and the junction held 14 bases outside the gene matches. The CDR3 length is 19 residues. The CDR3, as DNA: TGTGCCAGCAGTCCCATACCGGGACTAGCGGGAGATCGAACAGATACGCAGTATTTT. It yields the protein CASSPIPGLAGDRTDTQYF.

The chain carries TRBV29-1 and TRBJ1-5, with D tentatively TRBD1 (5 bases). The V end was cut by 2 bases, the J end by 4 bases, with 15 bases between. The germline V gene has CDR1 SQVTM and CDR2 ANQGSEA. This CDR3 contains 15 residues. The CDR3 DNA follows: TGCAGCGTTGAAACACATGTGGCAGGGAATCAGCCCCAGCATTTT. Translating it yields CSVETHVAGNQPQHF.

The chain has TRBV11-2 and TRBJ2-3; D possibly corresponds to TRBD2 (6 bases). Trimming took off 1 base at V and 1 base at J, with 12 bases between the two ends. Germline V gene data show CDR1 as SGHAT and CDR2 as FQNNGV. This CDR3 has 16 amino acids. The CDR3 DNA reads TGTGCCAGCAGCTTAGGACTAGAGCCACGCACAGATACGCAGTATTTT. The encoded protein is CASSLGLEPRTDTQYF.

This chain connects TRBV28 to TRBJ2-7; perhaps TRBD1 as D (5 bases). CDR3 length: 14 amino acids. In germline, CDR1 is MDHEN, CDR2 SYDVKM. V was pared by 10 bases and J by 5 bases, with 21 bases between. The CDR3 region is CATTSRQGGDEQYF. In DNA form, the CDR3 reads TGTGCCACCACATCACGGCAGGGTGGCGACGAGCAGTACTTC. Using reference TRBV28 and TRBJ2-7 for the parts outside the CDR3, the full variable domain is DVKVTQSSRYLVKRTGEKVFLECVQDMDHENMFWYRQDPGLGLRLIYFSYDVKMKEKGDIPEGYSVSREKKERFSLILESASTNQTSMYLCATTSRQGGDEQYFGPGTRLTVT.

The rearrangement links TRBV9 to TRBJ2-2; D may be TRBD1 (6 bases). The CDR3 is 15 residues long. Germline V gene sequence: CDR1 SGDLS, CDR2 YYNGEE. Trimming cost V 4 bases and J 6 bases, with 16 bases left between them. The CDR3 sequence is CASSRGQNKAGELFF. Here the CDR3 DNA reads TGTGCCAGCAGCCGAGGACAGAATAAGGCCGGGGAGCTGTTTTTT.

The rearrangement joins TRBV9 to TRBJ2-3; the D gene is possibly TRBD2 (7 bases). V shed 0 bases and J shed 4 bases, with 18 bases lying between them. CDR1 SGDLS and CDR2 YYNGEE come from the germline V gene. The CDR3 totals 17 residues. The CDR3 region is CASSVEGGGQQSDTQYF. CDR3 bases: TGTGCCAGCAGCGTAGAGGGGGGGGGTCAACAATCAGATACGCAGTATTTT.

The chain has TRBV18 and TRBJ2-3; the match to TRBD1 covers 7 bases. Germline CDR1 KGHSH, CDR2 LQKENI. J was trimmed by 0 bases and V by 2 bases; bases with no gene match: 14. The CDR3 consists of 19 residues. CDR3 in amino acids: CASSPTGGRGLASTDTQYF. For the CDR3, the DNA is TGTGCCAGCTCACCAACAGGTGGAAGGGGGCTTGCAAGCACAGATACGCAGTATTTT.

This clone was found once. This chain joins TRBV11-2 and TRBJ2-7; 14 bases align to TRBD2. The CDR3 spans 15 residues. The V segment lost 3 bases and the J segment 7 bases; nucleotides outside the gene matches: 5. The germline V gene encodes CDR1 SGHAT and CDR2 FQNNGV. The CDR3: CASSLGLAGVLEQYF. The CDR3 coding sequence is TGTGCCAGCAGCTTGGGACTAGCGGGAGTCTTGGAGCAGTACTTC.

The rearrangement joins TRBV2 to TRBJ2-3; 11 positions match TRBD2. CDR3 length: 14 residues. J lost 5 bases, V lost 7 bases, and 5 bases had no gene match. Germline lookup yields CDR1 SNHLY and CDR2 FYNNEI. CDR3 sequence (DNA): TGTGCCAGCAAGACTAGCGGGACTCTAGATACGCAGTATTTT. Its protein is CASKTSGTLDTQYF.

The chain's CDR3 is CASSFASGASYEQYF. DNA of the CDR3: TGTGCCAGTAGTTTCGCTAGCGGGGCAAGCTACGAGCAGTACTTC. The rearrangement links TRBV19 to TRBJ2-7, with 9 bases matching TRBD2. Germline V gene sequence: CDR1 LNHDA, CDR2 SQIVND (reference sequence). This CDR3 contains 15 residues. V was pared by 5 bases and J by 3 bases, with 8 bases of the junction left unmatched.

The rearrangement joins TRBV18 to TRBJ2-5, with D hard to call. Trimming pared 3 bases from V and 2 bases from J, leaving 4 bases between. The germline V gene encodes CDR1 KGHSH and CDR2 LQKENI. CDR3 length: 12 amino acids. CDR3 sequence reads: CASSPTQETQYF. The CDR3 DNA follows: TGTGCCAGCTCACCGACTCAAGAGACCCAGTACTTC.

J is TRBJ2-1 and V is TRBV9; 10 nucleotides line up with TRBD2. Germline V gene lookup returns CDR1 SGDLS and CDR2 YYNGEE. The CDR3 is 16 amino acids. V lost 0 bases and J lost 5; bases outside the gene matches: 5. The chain's CDR3 is CASSVGAGGPHNEQFF. CDR3 DNA: TGTGCCAGCAGCGTAGGAGCGGGAGGGCCCCACAATGAGCAGTTCTTC.

The V and J genes are TRBV27 and TRBJ2-1; 9 positions match TRBD1. The CDR3 extends over 15 amino acids. Germline lookup yields CDR1 MNHEY and CDR2 SMNVEV (reference sequence). The junction had 6 bases not matched to a gene; V was cut back by 6 bases and J by 3 bases. The CDR3 DNA reads as TGTGCCAGCAGCCATTTGGGACAGGGCTACAATGAGCAGTTCTTC. Its protein product is CASSHLGQGYNEQFF.

This chain uses TRBV5-1 with TRBJ2-5; D gene ambiguous. There are 15 residues in the CDR3. Germline values: CDR1 SGHRS, CDR2 YFSETQ. The germline V and J ends were trimmed by 4 bases and 0 bases, with 13 bases remaining between them. The CDR3 DNA follows: TGCGCCAGCAGCCCGTGGCCCGGGTACCAAGAGACCCAGTACTTC. It codes for CASSPWPGYQETQYF.

The CDR3 DNA reads TGTGCCAGCAGCGTGTCAGGGGGTGACAATGAAAAACTGTTTTTT. Translation gives CASSVSGGDNEKLFF. V gene TRBV9 combines with J gene TRBJ1-4; the match to TRBD1 covers 7 bases. The CDR3 contains 15 residues. CDR1 is SGDLS, CDR2 YYNGEE, per germline. V shed 2 bases and J 5 bases; nucleotides not matched to a gene: 6.

The J gene is TRBJ2-1, the V gene TRBV11-2; D possibly corresponds to TRBD2 (5 bases). Germline V CDR1 and CDR2: SGHAT, FQNNGV. The CDR3 contains 17 residues. With 1 base removed from V and 5 bases from J, the gap between germline ends came to 18 bases. The CDR3 is CASSLGRVPSGNNEQFF. Here the CDR3 DNA reads TGTGCCAGCAGCTTAGGGCGGGTCCCCTCCGGGAACAATGAGCAGTTCTTC.